One sample yielded the 24 T cell receptor beta chains listed below, sequenced in a study of blood T cell repertoires in COVID-19. This table comes from immunoSEQ multiplex PCR, and its TCRdb copy is limited to in-frame clones, with some not included. The sample includes 300,000 to 350,000 clones, 87% seen only once; the top ten take about 6.9%. The material sequenced was peripheral blood. The receptors stem from a woman between 45 and 60 years old with COVID-19, enrolled during active disease.

This clone has more than one count but fewer than ten. Within the sample, other DNA sequences also encode this same CDR3. V and J are TRBV19 and TRBJ1-5, with D unresolved. CDR1 is LNHDA and CDR2 is SQIVND in the germline V gene (reference sequence). The CDR3 loop spans 12 amino acids. Deletions cut 4 bases from V and 6 bases from J, with 7 bases between. In DNA, the CDR3 is TGTGCCAGTAGTACAGGTGCTCAGCCCCAGCATTTT. It specifies CASSTGAQPQHF. The variable domain in full, completed from reference TRBV19 and TRBJ1-5, reads DGGITQSPKYLFRKEGQNVTLSCEQNLNHDAMYWYRQDPGQGLRLIYYSQIVNDFQKGDIAEGYSVSREKKESFPLTVTSAQKNPTAFYLCASSTGAQPQHFGDGTRLSIL.

The rearrangement links TRBV5-4 to TRBJ1-1; D not resolved. This CDR3 is built from 16 residues. The germline V and J ends were trimmed by 4 bases and 4 bases, with 20 bases remaining between them. CDR1 and CDR2 from the germline V gene are SGHNT and YYREEE (reference sequence). This CDR3 is CASSPGGKGASTEAFF. The CDR3 DNA is TGTGCCAGCAGCCCGGGAGGTAAAGGTGCGAGCACTGAAGCTTTCTTT.

V and J are TRBV19 and TRBJ2-7; weak D call: TRBD1 (5 bases). This CDR3 spans 13 amino acids. The V gene's germline CDR1 is LNHDA and CDR2 SQIVND (reference sequence). V lost 1 base, J lost 4 bases, and 8 bases lay in between. The CDR3 spells CASSIGTPYEQYF. CDR3 nucleotides: TGTGCCAGTAGTATAGGGACACCTTACGAGCAGTACTTC.

The gene calls are TRBV19 and TRBJ1-1; D is possibly TRBD1 (5 bases). Per germline, CDR1 LNHDA and CDR2 SQIVND (reference sequence). CDR3 length equals 14 residues. Trimming took off 1 base at V and 4 bases at J, with 10 bases between the two ends. The CDR3 nucleotides are TGTGCCAGTAGTATAGCGTCAGGGTTCACTGAAGCTTTCTTT. Translation: CASSIASGFTEAFF.

The rearrangement joins TRBV27 to TRBJ2-7, with TRBD1 matching 10 bases. The trim removed 6 bases at V and 4 bases at J, leaving 3 bases unmatched. The V gene's germline CDR1 is MNHEY and CDR2 SMNVEV (reference sequence). The CDR3 consists of 13 residues. Written as DNA, the CDR3 is TGTGCCAGCAGCGGGACAGGGGATTACGAGCAGTACTTC. It codes for CASSGTGDYEQYF.

The genes are TRBV12-3 or TRBV12-4 and TRBJ2-6; TRBD1 might be the D (6 bases). The V end lost 5 bases, the J end lost 11 bases, and 13 bases lay between the germline ends. The CDR3 is made up of 13 amino acids. The CDR3 protein is CASSPTGPHVLTF. Here the CDR3 DNA reads TGTGCCAGCAGTCCGACAGGCCCTCACGTCCTGACTTTC.

The chain combines TRBV6-5 with TRBJ2-3; 7 bases fit TRBD2. V lost 6 bases, J lost 2 bases, and 5 bases stayed unmatched. This CDR3 contains 14 residues. Germline V CDR1 and CDR2: MNHEY, SVGAGI. The CDR3 DNA is TGTGCCAGCAGAAAGGCGGGGGACACAGATACGCAGTATTTT. As protein: CASRKAGDTDTQYF.

The chain joins TRBV5-1 to TRBJ2-1; 10 nucleotides agree with TRBD2. The germline V gene has CDR1 SGHRS and CDR2 YFSETQ. V dropped 0 bases and J dropped 5; count of bases not matched to a gene: 8. CDR3 length equals 17 residues. CDR3 nucleotide sequence: TGCGCCAGCAGCTTGGACTTCGGGACTAGCGTTAACAATGAGCAGTTCTTC. Translation: CASSLDFGTSVNNEQFF.

The J gene is TRBJ1-3, the V gene TRBV9, with D maybe TRBD1 (5 bases). V was clipped by 4 bases and J by 4 bases, with 9 bases between them. Looked up from germline, CDR1 is SGDLS and CDR2 is YYNGEE. This CDR3 is built from 13 residues. CDR3 DNA: TGTGCCAGCAGCTCCCACAGGGGAAACACCATATATTTT. It yields the protein CASSSHRGNTIYF.

The chain recombines TRBV11-3 with TRBJ2-1; TRBD2 matches at 10 bases. Unmatched junction bases numbered 11, after V lost 7 bases and J lost 8 bases. The germline gives CDR1 SGHNT, CDR2 YENEEA. This CDR3 is 15 amino acids long. CDR3 residues: CASIDTAGGPYEQFF. The CDR3 coding sequence is TGTGCCAGCATCGACACAGCGGGAGGGCCCTATGAGCAGTTCTTC.

V is TRBV5-1 and J is TRBJ2-3; the D is unclear. CDR1 and CDR2 from the germline V gene are SGHRS and YFSETQ. Trimming stripped 1 base from V and 0 bases from J, with 9 bases between. This CDR3 region has 15 residues. CDR3 region: CASSLYGFSTDTQYF. The DNA of the CDR3 is TGCGCCAGCAGCTTGTACGGGTTTAGCACAGATACGCAGTATTTT.

The count of this clone is one. The CDR3 reads CASSPWTAMNTEAFF. The CDR3 DNA sequence: TGTGCCAGCAGCCCTTGGACAGCCATGAACACTGAAGCTTTCTTT. The chain has TRBV9 and TRBJ1-1, with a weak D call TRBD1 (6 bases). The CDR3 has 15 amino acids. The germline CDR1 and CDR2 sequences are SGDLS and YYNGEE. V was clipped by 4 bases and J by 0 bases, with 13 bases between them.

The chain recombines TRBV19 with TRBJ2-1; the D gene is possibly TRBD1 (6 bases). Germline loops: CDR1 LNHDA, CDR2 SQIVND (reference sequence). V lost 2 bases and J 2 bases, leaving 19 bases between the germline ends. The CDR3 is 18 amino acids. The CDR3 region is CASSIRAGALFTYNEQFF. CDR3 nucleotides: TGTGCCAGTAGTATAAGGGCAGGGGCCCTTTTCACCTACAATGAGCAGTTCTTC.

The chain employs TRBV21-1 and TRBJ1-1; TRBD1, the table's D call, was not compared with the DNA. TRBV21-1 has pseudogene status. This CDR3 has 15 residues. CDR3 DNA: TGTGCCAGCAGCTCATACATGGGACAGGCAATTGAAGCTTTCTTT. Its translation is CASSSYMGQAIEAFF.

The genes are TRBV7-6 and TRBJ2-2; weak D call: TRBD1 (5 bases). Per the germline V gene, CDR1 is SGHVS and CDR2 is FNYEAQ. Trimming took off 5 bases at V and 1 base at J, with 14 bases between the two ends. This CDR3 spans 16 amino acids. The CDR3 loop is CASSRSADMNTGELFF. CDR3 in DNA: TGTGCCAGCAGCCGTTCCGCGGACATGAACACCGGGGAGCTGTTTTTT.

This clone showed up just a few times. The rearrangement links TRBV5-4 to TRBJ2-7, with 10 bases matching TRBD2. Germline V gene data show CDR1 as SGHNT and CDR2 as YYREEE (reference sequence). The J segment lost 6 bases and the V segment lost 1 base, leaving 1 base of the junction unmatched. This CDR3 has 13 residues. This CDR3 reads CASSLSSGSEQYF. The DNA of the CDR3 is TGTGCCAGCAGCTTGTCTAGCGGGAGCGAGCAGTACTTC.

This clone was seen once. J is TRBJ2-7 and V is TRBV9; D is perhaps TRBD2 (8 bases). The CDR3 has 15 amino acids. Germline CDR1 is SGDLS and CDR2 is YYNGEE. V lost 0 bases and J lost 2, with 12 bases in between. The CDR3 DNA reads TGTGCCAGCAGCGTAGCGGGAGGGGGCGCCTACGAGCAGTACTTC. This codes for CASSVAGGGAYEQYF.

This chain links TRBV19 with TRBJ1-2; 8 bases are a match to TRBD1. V lost 6 bases, J lost 3 bases, and 9 bases stayed unmatched. The CDR3 runs 15 residues. CDR1 is LNHDA, CDR2 SQIVND, per germline (reference sequence). CDR3 sequence: CASSGTGRGDYGYTF. CDR3 in DNA: TGTGCCAGTAGCGGGACAGGTCGGGGAGACTATGGCTACACCTTC.

The chain carries TRBV3-1 (or the pseudogene TRBV3-2) and TRBJ2-3, with TRBD2 identical over 14 bases. The CDR3 covers 17 residues. The V gene's germline CDR1 is LGHDT and CDR2 YNNKEL (reference sequence). V was pared by 1 base and J by 6 bases, with 6 bases of the junction left unmatched. The CDR3 bases are TGTGCCAGCAGCCAAGTCTCTAGGACTAGCGGGAGGGATACGCAGTATTTT. This codes for CASSQVSRTSGRDTQYF.

On this clone itself: Other DNA sequences in the same sample also yield this CDR3. The V call is TRBV18, the J call TRBJ2-5; D perhaps matches TRBD2 (6 bases). The CDR3 totals 13 residues. Looked up from germline, CDR1 is KGHSH and CDR2 is LQKENI. V was clipped by 2 bases and J by 2 bases, with 6 bases between them. The CDR3, as DNA: TGTGCCAGCTCACCAGGGAGGCAAGAGACCCAGTACTTC. This translates into CASSPGRQETQYF.

The rearrangement joins TRBV27 to TRBJ1-1; 8 bases fit TRBD1. With 4 bases clipped from V and 5 bases from J, the junction kept 6 bases outside the gene matches. The CDR3 spans 14 residues. Germline V CDR1 and CDR2: MNHEY, SMNVEV (reference sequence). The CDR3 reads CASSYRTGMTEAFF. As DNA, the CDR3 is TGTGCCAGCAGTTATCGGACAGGGATGACTGAAGCTTTCTTT.

This chain joins TRBV5-1 and TRBJ1-1, with TRBD1 as a possible D gene (5 bases). V gave up 4 bases and J gave up 7 bases, with 23 bases separating them. The germline CDR1 and CDR2 sequences are SGHRS and YFSETQ. The CDR3 is 16 residues long. CDR3 region: CASSDTPDKPSFEAFF. For the CDR3, the DNA is TGCGCCAGCAGCGACACGCCGGACAAACCTTCTTTTGAAGCTTTCTTT.

The CDR3 sequence is CASSSSEGRGETQYF. DNA for the CDR3: TGTGCCAGTAGTTCATCGGAGGGCCGCGGGGAGACCCAGTACTTC. The chain combines TRBV19 with TRBJ2-5, with D possibly being TRBD2 (6 bases). Germline CDR1 reads LNHDA; CDR2 reads SQIVND (reference sequence). V lost 5 bases and J 5 bases, leaving 18 bases between the germline ends. CDR3 length: 15 amino acids.

Worth noting for this clone: Other DNA sequences in the same sample also yield this CDR3. This rearrangement joins TRBV9 to TRBJ2-3; D may be TRBD2 (5 bases). V gave up 0 bases and J gave up 6 bases, with 5 bases separating them. The CDR3 spans 12 residues. The germline V gene has CDR1 SGDLS and CDR2 YYNGEE. This chain's CDR3 is CASSVVADTQYF. The CDR3 nucleotides are TGTGCCAGCAGCGTAGTAGCGGATACGCAGTATTTT.